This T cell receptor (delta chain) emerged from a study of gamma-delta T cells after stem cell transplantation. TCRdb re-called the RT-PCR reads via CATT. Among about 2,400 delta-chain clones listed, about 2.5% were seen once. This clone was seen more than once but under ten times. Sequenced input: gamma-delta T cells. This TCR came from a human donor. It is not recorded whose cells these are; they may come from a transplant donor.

CDR3 residues: CACDLLGDTDADKLIF. Here the CDR3 DNA reads TGTGCCTGTGACTTACTGGGGGATACTGACGCCGATAAACTCATCTTT. The chain couples TRDV2 to TRDJ1; 12 bases match TRDD3. V dropped 3 bases and J dropped 3; count of bases not matched to a gene: 7. The CDR3 has 16 amino acids. Germline V gene sequence: CDR1 GEAIGNYY, CDR2 EKD.